The 4 T cell receptor beta chains reported below all come from one sample, sequenced in a study of glioma-infiltrating T cells. The iRepertoire nested amplicon-rescue multiplex PCR amplified TCR alpha and beta CDR3s from RNA. TCRdb analysed the multiplex PCR reads with MiXCR anew, one entry per CDR3 protein. The sample consists of under 200,000 distinct CDR3 sequences, approximately 40% of them appearing once. The sample comprised glioma tissue, nonneoplastic brain tissue, or PBMCs (not recorded which). The receptor source for this set is a human donor with low-grade glioma or glioblastoma, undergoing nonglioma brain surgery, or in good health (not recorded which).

Concerning this clonotype: This may come from a read error, since a much larger clone is one base off. The chain links TRBV5-4 to TRBJ1-5; no firm D call. Germline V lookup: CDR1 SGHNT, CDR2 YYREEE (reference sequence). This CDR3 is 12 amino acids long. Trimming cost V 2 bases and J 6 bases, with 6 bases left between them. For the CDR3, the DNA is TGTGCCAGCAGCTTAGACGGTCAGCCCCAGCATTTT. Translated, it gives CASSLDGQPQHF.

Worth noting for this clonotype: A much larger clone lies one base from this, so it may be a read error. V and J are TRBV14 and TRBJ2-5, with D possibly TRBD1 on 5 matching bases. Germline CDR1 is SGHDN and CDR2 is FVKESK. V was trimmed by 1 base and J by 7 bases, leaving 16 bases between them. The CDR3 loop spans 15 amino acids. This CDR3 is CASSQGDSFLGTQYF. The DNA for the CDR3 is TGTGCCAGCAGCCAAGGCGACAGTTTTCTCGGGACCCAGTACTTC.

This clonotype was observed a few times. The J gene is TRBJ1-2, the V gene TRBV7-9; TRBD1 might be the D (6 bases). Germline assignment: CDR1 SEHNR and CDR2 FQNEAQ (reference sequence). The CDR3 is 16 amino acids. The V and J ends lost 0 bases and 8 bases respectively, with 19 bases between them. CDR3 DNA sequence: TGTGCCAGCAGCTTAGCGTCGGGGGCATTCGAGGCAGGCTACACCTTC. It codes for CASSLASGAFEAGYTF.

In its sample, this clonotype was seen once. This may stem from a read error, because a much larger clone lies one nucleotide away. The CDR3 here is CSARGDGTAEQYF. In DNA, the CDR3 is TGCAGTGCTAGAGGGGATGGGACGGCCGAGCAGTACTTC. The rearrangement joins TRBV20-1 to TRBJ2-7, with D perhaps TRBD1 or TRBD2 (5 bases each). The CDR3 length is 13 residues. The V gene lost 1 base and the J gene lost 6 bases, with 13 bases spanning the gap. The germline V gene encodes CDR1 DFQATT and CDR2 SNEGSKA (reference sequence).